This T cell receptor (beta chain) was captured in a study of shared clonotypes between healthy human individuals. CDR1 is SGHRS and CDR2 is YFSETQ in the germline V gene. The CDR3 loop spans 14 amino acids. Trimming pared 3 bases from V and 0 bases from J, leaving 10 bases between. Only CD45RO-negative cells positively selected for CCR7 counted as naive CD8 cells, so terminally differentiated effector memory CD45RA+ cells were excluded. Replicate PCRs from sorted subsets contained 200 ng DNA, which is around 30,000 T cell genomes. Sequencing was performed with immunoSEQ multiplex PCR; in TCRdb, only in-frame clones are kept and a portion is missing. The sample contains some 1,900,000 clones, approximately 94% of which appear only once.

The TCR sequence derives from a man aged 18 to 30 in good health. Sequenced: naive CD8+ T cells sorted from blood. The J gene is TRBJ2-7, the V gene TRBV5-1; no definite D call. The CDR3 DNA follows: TGCGCCAGCAGCTCCCCTCAGGACTCCTACGAGCAGTACTTC. Translated, it gives CASSSPQDSYEQYF.